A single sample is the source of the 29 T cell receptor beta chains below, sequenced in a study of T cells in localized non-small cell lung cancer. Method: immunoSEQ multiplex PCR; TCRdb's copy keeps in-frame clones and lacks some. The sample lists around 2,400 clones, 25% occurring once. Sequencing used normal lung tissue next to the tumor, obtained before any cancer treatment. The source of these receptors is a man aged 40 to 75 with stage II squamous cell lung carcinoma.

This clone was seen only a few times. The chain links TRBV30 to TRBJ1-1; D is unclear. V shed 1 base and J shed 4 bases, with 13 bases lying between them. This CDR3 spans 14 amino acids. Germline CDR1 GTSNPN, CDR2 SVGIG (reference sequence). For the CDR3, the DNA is TGTGCCTGGAGTGCCTCCCGGGCGGGCACTGAAGCTTTCTTT. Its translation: CAWSASRAGTEAFF.

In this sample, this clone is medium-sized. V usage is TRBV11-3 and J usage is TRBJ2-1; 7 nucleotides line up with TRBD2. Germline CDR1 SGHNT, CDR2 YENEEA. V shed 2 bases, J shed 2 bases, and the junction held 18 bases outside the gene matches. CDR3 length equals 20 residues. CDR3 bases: TGTGCCAGCAGCTTATCTAGCCATCGGCCGTTAGCGGGCCCCTACAATGAGCAGTTCTTC. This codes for CASSLSSHRPLAGPYNEQFF. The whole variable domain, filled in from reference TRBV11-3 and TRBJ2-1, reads EAGVVQSPRYKIIEKKQPVAFWCNPISGHNTLYWYLQNLGQGPELLIRYENEEAVDDSQLPKDRFSAERLKGVDSTLKIQPAELGDSAVYLCASSLSSHRPLAGPYNEQFFGPGTRLTVL.

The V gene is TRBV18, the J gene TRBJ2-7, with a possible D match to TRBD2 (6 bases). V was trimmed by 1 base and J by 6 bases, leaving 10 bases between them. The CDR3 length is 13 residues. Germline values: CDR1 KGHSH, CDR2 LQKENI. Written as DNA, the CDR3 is TGTGCCAGCTCACCACGGAGGGGAAGCGAGCAGTACTTC. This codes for CASSPRRGSEQYF.

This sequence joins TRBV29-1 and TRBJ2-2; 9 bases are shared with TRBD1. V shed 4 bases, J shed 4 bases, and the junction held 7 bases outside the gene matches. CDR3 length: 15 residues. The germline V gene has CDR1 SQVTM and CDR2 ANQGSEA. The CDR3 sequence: CSVGGQGVGTGELFF. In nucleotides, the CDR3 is TGCAGCGTTGGGGGACAGGGTGTAGGCACCGGGGAGCTGTTTTTT.

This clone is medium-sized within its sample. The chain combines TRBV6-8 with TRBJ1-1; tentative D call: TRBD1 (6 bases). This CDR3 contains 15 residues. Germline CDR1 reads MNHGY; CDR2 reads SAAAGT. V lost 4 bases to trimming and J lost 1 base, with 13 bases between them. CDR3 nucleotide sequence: TGTGCCAGCAGTTCGACTACAGGGCGGAACACTGAAGCTTTCTTT. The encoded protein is CASSSTTGRNTEAFF.

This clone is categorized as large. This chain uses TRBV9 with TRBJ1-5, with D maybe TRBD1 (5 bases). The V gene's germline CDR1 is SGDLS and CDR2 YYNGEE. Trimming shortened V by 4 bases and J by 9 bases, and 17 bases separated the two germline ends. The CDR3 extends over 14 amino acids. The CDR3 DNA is TGTGCCAGCAGCACCGGGACGGGACGTGCGCCCCAGCATTTT. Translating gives CASSTGTGRAPQHF.

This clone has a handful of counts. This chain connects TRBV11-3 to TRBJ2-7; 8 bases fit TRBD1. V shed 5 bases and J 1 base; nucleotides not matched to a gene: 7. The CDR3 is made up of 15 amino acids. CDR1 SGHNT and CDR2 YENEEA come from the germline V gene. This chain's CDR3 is CASSTERTGSYEQYF. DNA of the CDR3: TGTGCCAGCAGCACCGAACGGACAGGGTCCTACGAGCAGTACTTC.

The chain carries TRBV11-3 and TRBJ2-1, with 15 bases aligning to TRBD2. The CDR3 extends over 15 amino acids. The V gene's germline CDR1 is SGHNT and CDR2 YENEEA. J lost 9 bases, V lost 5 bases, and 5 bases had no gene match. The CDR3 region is CASSIGLAGGFEQFF. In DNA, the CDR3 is TGTGCCAGCAGCATCGGACTAGCGGGAGGGTTTGAGCAGTTCTTC.

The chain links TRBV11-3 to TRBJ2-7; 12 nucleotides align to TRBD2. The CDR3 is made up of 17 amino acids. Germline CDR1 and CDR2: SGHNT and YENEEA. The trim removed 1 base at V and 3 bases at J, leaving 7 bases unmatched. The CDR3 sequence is CASSLGSPGLAGYEQYF. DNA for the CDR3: TGTGCCAGCAGCTTAGGGTCTCCGGGACTAGCGGGCTACGAGCAGTACTTC.

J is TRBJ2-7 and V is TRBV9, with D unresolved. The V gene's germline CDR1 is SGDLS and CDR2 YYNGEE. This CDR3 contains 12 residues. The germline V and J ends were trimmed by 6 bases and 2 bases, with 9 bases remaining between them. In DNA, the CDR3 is TGTGCCAGCACAGACTCAACCTACGAGCAGTACTTC. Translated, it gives CASTDSTYEQYF.

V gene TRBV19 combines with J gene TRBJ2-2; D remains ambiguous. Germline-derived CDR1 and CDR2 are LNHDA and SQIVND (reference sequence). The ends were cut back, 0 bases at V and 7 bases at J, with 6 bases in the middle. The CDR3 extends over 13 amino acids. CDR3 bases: TGTGCCAGTAGTATAGAGGTACTCGGGGAGCTGTTTTTT. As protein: CASSIEVLGELFF.

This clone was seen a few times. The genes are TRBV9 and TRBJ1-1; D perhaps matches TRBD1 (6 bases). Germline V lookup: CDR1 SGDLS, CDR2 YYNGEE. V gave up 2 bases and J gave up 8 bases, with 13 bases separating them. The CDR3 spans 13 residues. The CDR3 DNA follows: TGTGCCAGCAGCGTTCAGGGGCTGGCGGAAGCTTTCTTT. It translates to CASSVQGLAEAFF. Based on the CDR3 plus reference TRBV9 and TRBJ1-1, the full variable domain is DSGVTQTPKHLITATGQRVTLRCSPRSGDLSVYWYQQSLDQGLQFLIQYYNGEERAKGNILERFSAQQFPDLHSELNLSSLELGDSALYFCASSVQGLAEAFFGQGTRLTVV.

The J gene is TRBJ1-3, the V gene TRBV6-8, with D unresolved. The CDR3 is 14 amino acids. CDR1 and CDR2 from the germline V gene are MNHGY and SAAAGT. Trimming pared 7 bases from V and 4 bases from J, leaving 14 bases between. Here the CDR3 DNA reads TGTGCCAGCATTAAGGGAGGGAGGGGAAACACCATATATTTT. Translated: CASIKGGRGNTIYF.

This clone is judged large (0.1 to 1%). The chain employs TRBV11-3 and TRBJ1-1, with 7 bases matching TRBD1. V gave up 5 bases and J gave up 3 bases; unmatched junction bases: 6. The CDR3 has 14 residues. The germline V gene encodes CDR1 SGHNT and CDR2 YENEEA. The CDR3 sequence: CASSVPGGHTEAFF. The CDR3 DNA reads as TGTGCCAGCAGCGTGCCAGGGGGTCACACTGAAGCTTTCTTT.

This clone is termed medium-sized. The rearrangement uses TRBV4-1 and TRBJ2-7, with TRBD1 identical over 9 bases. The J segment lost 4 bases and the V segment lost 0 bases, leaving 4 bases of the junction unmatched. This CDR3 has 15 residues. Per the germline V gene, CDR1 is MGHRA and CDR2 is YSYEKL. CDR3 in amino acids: CASSQETTGGYEQYF. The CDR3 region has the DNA TGCGCCAGCAGCCAAGAGACGACAGGGGGTTACGAGCAGTACTTC.

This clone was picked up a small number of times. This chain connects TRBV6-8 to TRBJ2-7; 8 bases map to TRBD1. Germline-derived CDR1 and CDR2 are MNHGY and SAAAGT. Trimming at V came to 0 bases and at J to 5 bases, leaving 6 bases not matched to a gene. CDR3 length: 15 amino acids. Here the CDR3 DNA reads TGTGCCAGCAGTTACTCTGGACAGGGCAACAACGAGCAGTACTTC. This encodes CASSYSGQGNNEQYF.

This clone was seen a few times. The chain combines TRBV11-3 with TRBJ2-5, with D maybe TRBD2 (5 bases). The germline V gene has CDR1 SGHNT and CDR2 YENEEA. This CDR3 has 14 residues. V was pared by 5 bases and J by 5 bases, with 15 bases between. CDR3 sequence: CASSPFGVEETQYF. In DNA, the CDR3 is TGTGCCAGCAGCCCTTTCGGGGTTGAGGAGACCCAGTACTTC.

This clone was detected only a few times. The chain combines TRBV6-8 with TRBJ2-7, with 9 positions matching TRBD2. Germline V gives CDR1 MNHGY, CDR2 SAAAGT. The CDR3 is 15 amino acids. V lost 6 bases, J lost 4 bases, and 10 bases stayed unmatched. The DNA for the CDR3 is TGTGCCAGCAGCGACTTGGCTAGCGGGATGTACGAGCAGTACTTC. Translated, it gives CASSDLASGMYEQYF.

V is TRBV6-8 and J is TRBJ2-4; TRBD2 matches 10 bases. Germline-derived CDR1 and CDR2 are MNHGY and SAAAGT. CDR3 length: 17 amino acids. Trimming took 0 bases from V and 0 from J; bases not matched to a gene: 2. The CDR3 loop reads CASSYSGLAVAKNIQYF. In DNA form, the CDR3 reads TGTGCCAGCAGTTACTCTGGACTAGCGGTAGCCAAAAACATTCAGTACTTC.

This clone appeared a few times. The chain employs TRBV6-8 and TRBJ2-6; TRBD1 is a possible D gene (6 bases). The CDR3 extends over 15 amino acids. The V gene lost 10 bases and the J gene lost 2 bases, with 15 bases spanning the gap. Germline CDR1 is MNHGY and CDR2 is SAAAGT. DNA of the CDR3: TGTGCCATCGAACAGGGTGGTACTGGGGCCAACGTCCTGACTTTC. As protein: CAIEQGGTGANVLTF.

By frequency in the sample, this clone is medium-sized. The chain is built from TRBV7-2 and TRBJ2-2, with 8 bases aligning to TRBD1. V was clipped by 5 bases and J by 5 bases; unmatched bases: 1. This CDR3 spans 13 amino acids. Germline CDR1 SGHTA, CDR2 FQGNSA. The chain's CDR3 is CASSGQGTGELFF. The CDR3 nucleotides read TGTGCCAGCAGCGGACAGGGAACCGGGGAGCTGTTTTTT.

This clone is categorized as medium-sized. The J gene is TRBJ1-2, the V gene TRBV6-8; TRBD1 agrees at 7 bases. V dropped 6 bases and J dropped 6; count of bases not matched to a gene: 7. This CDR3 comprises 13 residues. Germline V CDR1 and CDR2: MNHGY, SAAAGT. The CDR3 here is CASRPGGVDGYTF. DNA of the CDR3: TGTGCCAGCAGACCAGGGGGGGTCGATGGCTACACCTTC.

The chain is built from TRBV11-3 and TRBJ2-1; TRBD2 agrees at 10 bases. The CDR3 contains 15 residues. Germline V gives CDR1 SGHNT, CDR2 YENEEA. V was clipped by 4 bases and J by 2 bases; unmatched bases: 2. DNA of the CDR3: TGTGCCAGCAGCTCCGGGACTAGCGCCTACAATGAGCAGTTCTTC. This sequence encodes CASSSGTSAYNEQFF.

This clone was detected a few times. CDR3 coding DNA: TGTGCCAGCAGCTTAGGATCCATCCGTGAGACCCAGTACTTC. This translates into CASSLGSIRETQYF. The chain employs TRBV11-3 and TRBJ2-5, with D unclear. V lost 1 base to trimming and J lost 5 bases, with 11 bases between them. CDR1 is SGHNT, CDR2 YENEEA, per germline. The CDR3 is made up of 14 amino acids.

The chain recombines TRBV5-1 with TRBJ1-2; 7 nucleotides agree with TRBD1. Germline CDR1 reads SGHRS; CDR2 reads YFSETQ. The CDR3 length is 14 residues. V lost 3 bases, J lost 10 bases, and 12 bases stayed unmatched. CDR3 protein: CASSSDREGLDYTF. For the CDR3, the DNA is TGCGCCAGCAGCTCTGACAGGGAGGGGTTGGACTACACCTTC.

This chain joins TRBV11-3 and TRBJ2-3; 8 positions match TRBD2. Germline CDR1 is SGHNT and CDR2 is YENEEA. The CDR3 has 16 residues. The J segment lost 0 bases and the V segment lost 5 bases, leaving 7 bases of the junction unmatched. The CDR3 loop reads CASSTNAGGSTDTQYF. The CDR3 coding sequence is TGTGCCAGCAGCACGAATGCGGGGGGTAGCACAGATACGCAGTATTTT.

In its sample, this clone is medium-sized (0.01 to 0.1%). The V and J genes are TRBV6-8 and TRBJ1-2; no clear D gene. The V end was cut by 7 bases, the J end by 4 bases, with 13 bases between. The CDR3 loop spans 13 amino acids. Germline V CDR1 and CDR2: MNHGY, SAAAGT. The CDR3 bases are TGTGCCAGCATGAAGCTAAGGAGCTATGGCTACACCTTC. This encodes CASMKLRSYGYTF.

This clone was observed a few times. CDR3 nucleotide sequence: TGTGCCAGCAGCCCCCGACAGACCACAGATACGCAGTATTTT. This codes for CASSPRQTTDTQYF. The chain carries TRBV9 and TRBJ2-3; possibly TRBD1 for D (5 bases). The CDR3 loop spans 14 amino acids. Germline V CDR1 and CDR2: SGDLS, YYNGEE. Between the trimmed V and J ends, which lost 4 bases and 2 bases, there was a span of 11 bases.

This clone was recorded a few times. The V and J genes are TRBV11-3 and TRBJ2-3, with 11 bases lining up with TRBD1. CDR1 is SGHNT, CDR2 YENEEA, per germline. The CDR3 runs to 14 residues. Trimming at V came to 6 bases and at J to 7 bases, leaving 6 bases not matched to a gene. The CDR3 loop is CASSSGTGGNTQYF. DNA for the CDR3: TGTGCCAGCAGTTCCGGGACAGGGGGTAATACGCAGTATTTT.